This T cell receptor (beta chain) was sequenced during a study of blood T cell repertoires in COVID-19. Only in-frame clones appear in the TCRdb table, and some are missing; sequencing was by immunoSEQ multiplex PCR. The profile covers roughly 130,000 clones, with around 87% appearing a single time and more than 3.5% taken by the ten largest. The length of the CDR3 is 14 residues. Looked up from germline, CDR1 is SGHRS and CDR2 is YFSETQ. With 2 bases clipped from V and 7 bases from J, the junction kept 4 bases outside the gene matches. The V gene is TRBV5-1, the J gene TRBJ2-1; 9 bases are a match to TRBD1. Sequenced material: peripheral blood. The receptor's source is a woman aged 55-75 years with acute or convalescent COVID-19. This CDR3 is CASSFTGGGNEQFF. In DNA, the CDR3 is TGCGCCAGCAGCTTCACAGGGGGCGGGAATGAGCAGTTCTTC. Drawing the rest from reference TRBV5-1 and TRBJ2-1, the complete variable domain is KAGVTQTPRYLIKTRGQQVTLSCSPISGHRSVSWYQQTPGQGLQFLFEYFSETQRNKGNFPGRFSGRQFSNSRSEMNVSTLELGDSALYLCASSFTGGGNEQFFGPGTRLTVL.